A selection of T cell receptor beta chains follows, all from one sample in a study of T cells in Graves' hyperthyroidism and ophthalmopathy. TCRdb fed the multiplex PCR reads into MiXCR, producing one record per CDR3 protein. The sample comprises 300,000 to 450,000 distinct CDR3 sequences, approximately 14% of which are singletons, and 9.5% to 12% rests with the top ten. The sequencing sample was made of blood. The receptors were gathered from a woman aged 60 to 75 with Graves' hyperthyroidism. Each CDR3 is given with its conserved first and last residue. A D gene is named only where the DNA matches it firmly. Size is omitted from some rows. Given values are once, few, many or a class for expanded clones.

d_gene | j_gene | abundance | v_gene | CDR3nt | CDR3aa
NA | TRBJ2-7 | NA | TRBV5-6 | TGTGCCAGCAGCCCTTGGACGCCCACCAACCACGAGCAGTACTTC | CASSPWTPTNHEQYF
NA | TRBJ1-5 | NA | TRBV10-3 | TGTGCCATCAGTGAGAGGAGAAATCAGCCCCAGCATTTT | CAISERRNQPQHF
TRBD2 | TRBJ2-1 | few | TRBV19 | TGTGCCAGTAGTGATACTAGCGGGAGGGGTAATGAGCAGTTCTTC | CASSDTSGRGNEQFF
NA | TRBJ2-3 | many | TRBV6-1 | TGTGCCAGCAGCCCCAGATGGTCAGATACGCAGTATTTT | CASSPRWSDTQYF
TRBD1 | TRBJ2-7 | many | TRBV12-3/TRBV12-4 | TGTGCCAGCAGCCCACAGGGGCCCCCCAACGAGCAGTACTTC | CASSPQGPPNEQYF
NA | TRBJ2-7 | few | TRBV6-2/TRBV6-3 | TGTGCCAGCAGCCGTGCAGGATTGAACTACGAGCAGTACTTC | CASSRAGLNYEQYF
TRBD2 | TRBJ2-7 | many | TRBV6-1 | TGTGCCAGCAGTCGGGGCACTAGCGGGAGTGGCGAGCAGTACTTC | CASSRGTSGSGEQYF
TRBD2 | TRBJ2-7 | few | TRBV9 | TGTGCCAGCAGCGTAGGACTAGCGGGCCCCTACGAGCAGTACTTC | CASSVGLAGPYEQYF
TRBD2 | TRBJ2-1 | many | TRBV12-3/TRBV12-4 | TGTGCCACCCCGGGACTAGCTGCGAATGAGCAGTTCTTC | CATPGLAANEQFF
NA | TRBJ2-3 | many | TRBV7-9 | TGTGCCAGCAGCCGCGGACAGCTCACAGATACGCAGTATTTT | CASSRGQLTDTQYF
NA | TRBJ2-7 | many | TRBV12-3/TRBV12-4 | TGTGCCACCCCCGAGGGACCCTACGAGCAGTACTTC | CATPEGPYEQYF